Listed here are 26 T cell receptor beta chains from one sample, sequenced in a study of OX40 agonist ivuxolimab in advanced cancers. Here immunoSEQ multiplex PCR was the method, and the copy in TCRdb shows in-frame clones only, minus some. The sample yields approximately 60,000 clones, about 83% seen once. The sequencing used CD4+ or CD8+ T cells sorted from blood, collected in a trial of the OX40 agonist ivuxolimab. Receptors originate from an adult with an advanced solid tumor such as melanoma, head and neck, liver or kidney cancer.

The chain has TRBV5-4 and TRBJ2-5; TRBD2 is a possible D gene (5 bases). Germline loops: CDR1 SGHNT, CDR2 YYREEE (reference sequence). CDR3 length equals 13 residues. V gave up 0 bases and J gave up 4 bases, with 7 bases separating them. Here the CDR3 DNA reads TGTGCCAGCAGCTTGGCCGGAGGAGAGACCCAGTACTTC. Protein sequence: CASSLAGGETQYF.

The chain has TRBV7-2 and TRBJ2-3; D might be TRBD1 (7 bases). The CDR3 consists of 14 residues. Germline V gene lookup returns CDR1 SGHTA and CDR2 FQGNSA. The germline V and J ends were trimmed by 4 bases and 6 bases, with 14 bases remaining between them. The CDR3 is CASSSTGTQDTQYF. DNA for the CDR3: TGTGCCAGCAGCTCGACAGGGACTCAGGATACGCAGTATTTT.

The chain couples TRBV10-1 to TRBJ1-1; D ambiguous. This CDR3 comprises 13 residues. Per germline, CDR1 WNHNN and CDR2 SYGVQD (reference sequence). V shed 3 bases and J shed 4 bases, with 9 bases lying between them. CDR3 in DNA: TGCGCCAGCAGTGATCGAAGGGCCACTGAAGCTTTCTTT. Residues: CASSDRRATEAFF.

The V and J genes are TRBV4-2 and TRBJ2-7; 7 nucleotides line up with TRBD2. The V and J ends lost 0 bases and 2 bases, in that order; junction bases with no gene match: 4. This CDR3 has 15 amino acids. Germline V CDR1 and CDR2: LGHNA, YNFKEQ. CDR3 region: CASSQDLAGAYEQYF. CDR3 in DNA: TGTGCCAGCAGCCAAGACCTGGCGGGAGCCTACGAGCAGTACTTC.

This clone has a handful of counts. The chain combines TRBV7-9 with TRBJ2-7; 9 nucleotides align to TRBD2. This CDR3 has 14 residues. The J segment lost 2 bases and the V segment lost 6 bases, leaving 5 bases of the junction unmatched. CDR1 and CDR2 from the germline V gene are SEHNR and FQNEAQ (reference sequence). This chain's CDR3 is CASRASGTTYEQYF. The CDR3 DNA follows: TGTGCCAGCAGGGCTAGCGGGACCACCTACGAGCAGTACTTC. The variable domain in full, with the rest retrieved from reference TRBV7-9 and TRBJ2-7, is DTGVSQNPRHKITKRGQNVTFRCDPISEHNRLYWYRQTLGQGPEFLTYFQNEAQLEKSRLLSDRFSAERPKGSFSTLEIQRTEQGDSAMYLCASRASGTTYEQYFGPGTRLTVT.

This sequence joins TRBV7-2 and TRBJ1-2, with a weak D call TRBD1 (5 bases). The V gene's germline CDR1 is SGHTA and CDR2 FQGNSA. There are 15 residues in the CDR3. The germline V and J ends were trimmed by 4 bases and 3 bases, with 15 bases remaining between them. In DNA, the CDR3 is TGTGCCAGCAGCTCCCAATCAGGGATAGACTATGGCTACACCTTC. This sequence encodes CASSSQSGIDYGYTF.

This chain links TRBV7-2 with TRBJ1-1; no reliable D call. Deletions cut 8 bases from V and 1 base from J, with 11 bases between. Germline lookup yields CDR1 SGHTA and CDR2 FQGNSA. The CDR3 extends over 13 amino acids. This chain's CDR3 is CASGRQRNTEAFF. The CDR3 bases are TGTGCCAGCGGGCGGCAGAGGAACACTGAAGCTTTCTTT.

The chain is built from TRBV4-2 and TRBJ2-7; 7 bases fit TRBD2. The CDR3 totals 16 residues. Germline V gene lookup returns CDR1 LGHNA and CDR2 YNFKEQ. With 0 bases clipped from V and 4 bases from J, the junction kept 9 bases outside the gene matches. CDR3 region: CASSQDIREGQYEQYF. Here the CDR3 DNA reads TGTGCCAGCAGCCAAGATATTAGGGAGGGCCAGTACGAGCAGTACTTC.

The V and J genes are TRBV5-4 and TRBJ2-7, with a weak D call TRBD2 (6 bases). The CDR3 spans 14 residues. Germline assignment: CDR1 SGHNT and CDR2 YYREEE (reference sequence). The V end was cut by 4 bases, the J end by 7 bases, with 18 bases between. The chain's CDR3 is CASSLSGLREEQYF. CDR3 nucleotide sequence: TGTGCCAGCAGCCTTTCGGGATTGCGGGAAGAGCAGTACTTC.

This chain joins TRBV5-1 and TRBJ2-3; 12 bases align to TRBD2. CDR1 is SGHRS and CDR2 is YFSETQ in the germline V gene. The CDR3 covers 16 residues. The V and J ends lost 0 bases and 7 bases, in that order; junction bases with no gene match: 6. The CDR3 region is CASSLGLAGGRNTQYF. CDR3 sequence (DNA): TGCGCCAGCAGCTTGGGGCTAGCGGGGGGGCGTAATACGCAGTATTTT.

As DNA, the CDR3 is TGTGCCAGTAGTATTTTGGGCTCTGGGGCCAACGTCCTGACTTTC. The encoded protein is CASSILGSGANVLTF. The rearrangement links TRBV19 to TRBJ2-6, with D hard to call. The CDR3 runs 15 residues. Germline CDR1 reads LNHDA; CDR2 reads SQIVND (reference sequence). V gave up 3 bases and J gave up 0 bases, with 6 bases separating them. The full variable domain, completed using reference TRBV19 and TRBJ2-6, is DGGITQSPKYLFRKEGQNVTLSCEQNLNHDAMYWYRQDPGQGLRLIYYSQIVNDFQKGDIAEGYSVSREKKESFPLTVTSAQKNPTAFYLCASSILGSGANVLTFGAGSRLTVL.

The chain uses TRBV28 and TRBJ2-2; D not certain. The CDR3 is 11 amino acids. Germline loops: CDR1 MDHEN, CDR2 SYDVKM. Trimming stripped 3 bases from V and 11 bases from J, with 7 bases between. CDR3 DNA: TGTGCCAGCAGTTTGAATGGAGAGCTGTTTTTT. Translating gives CASSLNGELFF.

CDR3 coding DNA: TGTGCCAGCAGCTTGCGGGGTCAGCCCCAGCATTTT. Its translation: CASSLRGQPQHF. The V gene is TRBV5-8, the J gene TRBJ1-5; no reliable D call. V was trimmed by 1 base and J by 6 bases, leaving 5 bases between them. This CDR3 has 12 residues. Germline values: CDR1 SGHTS, CDR2 YDEGEE.

This chain uses TRBV28 with TRBJ1-1; D remains unclear. V gave up 6 bases and J gave up 1 base, with 3 bases separating them. This CDR3 is built from 11 residues. Per germline, CDR1 MDHEN and CDR2 SYDVKM. The DNA for the CDR3 is TGTGCCAGCAGGCGGAACACTGAAGCTTTCTTT. This sequence encodes CASRRNTEAFF.

The chain joins TRBV10-1 to TRBJ2-2; D is possibly TRBD2 (6 bases). The CDR3 spans 13 residues. The germline CDR1 and CDR2 sequences are WNHNN and SYGVQD (reference sequence). Trimming took 8 bases from V and 7 from J, leaving 14 bases between them. The CDR3 DNA reads TGCGCCAGCGGGACGGGGGAGATCGGGGAGCTGTTTTTT. Its protein product is CASGTGEIGELFF.

V gene TRBV29-1 combines with J gene TRBJ2-1; a weak D match, TRBD2 (5 bases). This CDR3 comprises 12 residues. Trimming cost V 3 bases and J 4 bases, with 7 bases left between them. Germline V CDR1 and CDR2: SQVTM, ANQGSEA. The CDR3 region is CSVERVYNEQFF. In nucleotides, the CDR3 is TGCAGCGTTGAGCGGGTTTACAATGAGCAGTTCTTC.

J is TRBJ1-6 and V is TRBV5-4; 9 positions match TRBD1. Germline values: CDR1 SGHNT, CDR2 YYREEE (reference sequence). The CDR3 length is 16 residues. V shed 4 bases, J shed 7 bases, and the junction held 9 bases outside the gene matches. In DNA, the CDR3 is TGTGCCAGCAGCCCCATCCCGGACAGGGGCAATTCACCCCTCCACTTT. Protein sequence: CASSPIPDRGNSPLHF.

V usage is TRBV4-3 and J usage is TRBJ1-2, with TRBD1 matching 8 bases. CDR3 size: 16 residues. V was pared by 0 bases and J by 0 bases, with 3 bases of the junction left unmatched. Germline CDR1 is LGHNA and CDR2 is YSLEER. CDR3 region: CASSQDYRGTNYGYTF. Here the CDR3 DNA reads TGCGCCAGCAGCCAAGATTACAGGGGGACTAACTATGGCTACACCTTC.

The J gene is TRBJ1-2, the V gene TRBV18; D may be TRBD1 (5 bases). CDR1 is KGHSH, CDR2 LQKENI, per germline. Trimming took off 4 bases at V and 1 base at J, with 7 bases between the two ends. CDR3 length: 13 residues. The CDR3, as DNA: TGTGCCAGCTCACTCGACAGTAACTATGGCTACACCTTC. Protein product: CASSLDSNYGYTF.

This chain uses TRBV27 with TRBJ1-2; TRBD1 agrees at 8 bases. This CDR3 region has 14 residues. The germline CDR1 and CDR2 sequences are MNHEY and SMNVEV (reference sequence). Unmatched junction bases numbered 6, after V lost 3 bases and J lost 6 bases. The CDR3: CASSFFPGGDGYTF. As DNA, the CDR3 is TGTGCCAGCAGTTTCTTCCCAGGGGGCGATGGCTACACCTTC.

J is TRBJ2-3 and V is TRBV5-4, with TRBD2 matching 11 bases. Germline V gives CDR1 SGHNT, CDR2 YYREEE (reference sequence). With V trimmed by 4 bases and J by 3 bases, 13 bases remained unmatched. The CDR3 spans 18 residues. The CDR3 region is CASSPGVLGLAATDTQYF. The CDR3 DNA is TGTGCCAGCAGCCCAGGGGTTTTGGGACTAGCGGCAACAGATACGCAGTATTTT.

This rearrangement joins TRBV19 to TRBJ2-3; D could derive from TRBD1 or TRBD2 (6 bases each). The V end lost 5 bases, the J end lost 1 base, and 10 bases lay between the germline ends. Germline CDR1 LNHDA, CDR2 SQIVND (reference sequence). The CDR3 spans 14 residues. CDR3 amino acids: CASSEGGGTDTQYF. The CDR3 DNA reads TGTGCCAGTAGTGAGGGGGGCGGCACAGATACGCAGTATTTT.

The chain carries TRBV23-1 and TRBJ1-5; TRBD1 matches 11 bases. TRBV23-1 is an open reading frame whose function is uncertain. J was trimmed by 5 bases and V by 3 bases; bases with no gene match: 3. This CDR3 is 15 amino acids long. This chain's CDR3 is CASSHGTGGDQPQHF. In nucleotides, the CDR3 is TGCGCCAGCAGTCACGGGACAGGGGGGGATCAGCCCCAGCATTTT.

The V gene is TRBV6-5, the J gene TRBJ2-5; D might be TRBD2 (5 bases). The V gene's germline CDR1 is MNHEY and CDR2 SVGAGI. Trimming took off 0 bases at V and 1 base at J, with 6 bases between the two ends. The CDR3 has 14 amino acids. The CDR3 region is CASSYSDFQETQYF. The CDR3 DNA reads as TGTGCCAGCAGTTACTCGGACTTCCAAGAGACCCAGTACTTC.

The chain couples TRBV7-6 to TRBJ1-1, with 8 bases lining up with TRBD1. V lost 8 bases and J lost 4; bases outside the gene matches: 6. The CDR3 totals 13 residues. Germline V gene sequence: CDR1 SGHVS, CDR2 FNYEAQ. The CDR3 sequence is CASAGGGSTEAFF. The CDR3 nucleotides read TGTGCCAGCGCAGGGGGCGGAAGCACTGAAGCTTTCTTT. Together with reference TRBV7-6 and TRBJ1-1, the CDR3 gives the full variable domain: GAGVSQSPRYKVTKRGQDVALRCDPISGHVSLYWYRQALGQGPEFLTYFNYEAQQDKSGLPNDRFSAERPEGSISTLTIQRTEQRDSAMYRCASAGGGSTEAFFGQGTRLTVV.

The chain uses TRBV19 and TRBJ1-5; the match to TRBD1 covers 8 bases. Germline-derived CDR1 and CDR2 are LNHDA and SQIVND (reference sequence). Trimming cost V 3 bases and J 5 bases; bases outside gene matches: 9. This CDR3 spans 16 amino acids. This chain's CDR3 is CASSILDRGLDQPQHF. The CDR3 DNA follows: TGTGCCAGTAGTATCCTCGACAGGGGTCTAGATCAGCCCCAGCATTTT.